The 28 T cell receptor beta chains presented below share a single source sample, sequenced in a study of blood T cell repertoires in COVID-19. Some clones are missing from TCRdb's copy, which holds only in-frame ones; the method was immunoSEQ multiplex PCR. The data contain approximately 350,000 clones, approximately 92% of them singletons. Sequenced input: PBMCs or T cells enriched from blood (not recorded which). Receptors originate from a man between 18 and 29 years old who had recovered from COVID-19.

The chain recombines TRBV6-5 with TRBJ2-7, with 11 bases that match TRBD2. The CDR3 length is 15 residues. V gave up 5 bases and J gave up 6 bases; unmatched junction bases: 9. The germline gives CDR1 MNHEY, CDR2 SVGAGI. The CDR3 reads CASSLGTSGLSEQYF. CDR3 in DNA: TGTGCCAGCAGTCTAGGGACTAGCGGACTGAGCGAGCAGTACTTC.

The J gene is TRBJ1-2, the V gene TRBV5-1; D gene uncertain. Germline CDR1 SGHRS, CDR2 YFSETQ. V lost 0 bases to trimming and J lost 0 bases, with 6 bases between them. The CDR3 loop spans 14 amino acids. CDR3 sequence: CASSLGAANYGYTF. In DNA, the CDR3 is TGCGCCAGCAGCTTGGGGGCCGCTAACTATGGCTACACCTTC.

This rearrangement joins TRBV4-1 to TRBJ2-2, with unresolved D. Germline V gene lookup returns CDR1 MGHRA and CDR2 YSYEKL. Trimming removed 0 bases from V and 1 base from J, with 6 bases in between. The CDR3 extends over 15 amino acids. CDR3 bases: TGCGCCAGCAGCCAAGATTCGGGGAACACCGGGGAGCTGTTTTTT. The encoded protein is CASSQDSGNTGELFF.

V gene TRBV28 combines with J gene TRBJ1-2; weak D call: TRBD1 (5 bases). CDR1 is MDHEN and CDR2 is SYDVKM in the germline V gene. The V and J ends lost 3 bases and 0 bases respectively, with 11 bases between them. CDR3 length: 15 amino acids. CDR3 nucleotide sequence: TGTGCCAGCAGTTTGGGGCAGTCCTCTAACTATGGCTACACCTTC. This gives the protein CASSLGQSSNYGYTF.

The CDR3 DNA sequence: TGTGCCAGCAGTTATGGGACAGGTTCCCGCAATCAGCCCCAGCATTTT. Its translation: CASSYGTGSRNQPQHF. The chain employs TRBV6-2 or TRBV6-3 and TRBJ1-5; 8 bases are a match to TRBD1. Per germline, CDR1 MNHEY and CDR2 SVGEGT. This CDR3 is built from 16 residues. V lost 3 bases to trimming and J lost 2 bases; unmatched junction nucleotides: 6.

This clone was detected only once. The DNA of the CDR3 is TGCGCCAGCAGCTTGGGGGGCCAGGGGGCTTTCCTTAATCAGCCCCAGCATTTT. Translating it yields CASSLGGQGAFLNQPQHF. The chain has TRBV5-1 and TRBJ1-5, with TRBD1 matching 8 bases. The CDR3 is 18 amino acids. The trim removed 0 bases at V and 4 bases at J, leaving 12 bases unmatched. Per germline, CDR1 SGHRS and CDR2 YFSETQ.

The chain has TRBV7-2 and TRBJ1-4; the D gene is possibly TRBD1 (6 bases). The V and J ends lost 5 bases and 7 bases respectively, with 17 bases between them. The CDR3 runs 15 residues. CDR1 and CDR2 (germline): SGHTA, FQGNSA. The CDR3 protein is CASSPTGTLGEKLFF. The CDR3 region has the DNA TGTGCCAGCAGCCCAACCGGGACATTGGGTGAAAAACTGTTTTTT.

This clone was found once. J is TRBJ2-1 and V is TRBV7-2; the match to TRBD2 covers 8 bases. Per the germline V gene, CDR1 is SGHTA and CDR2 is FQGNSA. The CDR3 contains 15 residues. J gave up 3 bases and V 5 bases, and 6 bases lay outside the gene matches. The CDR3 region is CASSVLAVYYNEQFF. The CDR3, as DNA: TGTGCCAGCAGCGTACTAGCGGTATACTACAATGAGCAGTTCTTC.

The chain has TRBV14 and TRBJ2-7; D might be TRBD2 (5 bases). Trimming shortened V by 4 bases and J by 3 bases, and 13 bases separated the two germline ends. The CDR3 spans 14 residues. Per the germline V gene, CDR1 is SGHDN and CDR2 is FVKESK. As DNA, the CDR3 is TGTGCCAGCAGCCTGATGGGAGCCAACTACGAGCAGTACTTC. As protein: CASSLMGANYEQYF.

This sequence joins TRBV18 and TRBJ1-2; D call uncertain. V was trimmed by 3 bases and J by 8 bases, leaving 16 bases between them. This CDR3 spans 14 amino acids. Germline lookup yields CDR1 KGHSH and CDR2 LQKENI. This CDR3 reads CASSPTTGFSGYTF. For the CDR3, the DNA is TGTGCCAGCTCACCCACCACCGGCTTTAGCGGCTACACCTTC.

Concerning this clone: This CDR3 is also generated by other DNA sequences in the sample. V and J are TRBV2 and TRBJ1-1; D perhaps matches TRBD1 (6 bases). V shed 4 bases and J shed 0 bases, with 9 bases lying between them. The length of the CDR3 is 14 residues. Germline V gene sequence: CDR1 SNHLY, CDR2 FYNNEI. CDR3 in DNA: TGTGCCAGCAGTGGGACAGCCATGAACACTGAAGCTTTCTTT. Protein sequence: CASSGTAMNTEAFF.

The rearrangement joins TRBV7-9 to TRBJ1-1, with 8 bases fitting TRBD1. V trimming: 6 bases; J trimming: 4 bases; junction bases outside the gene matches: 4. The CDR3 covers 13 residues. Germline V gene sequence: CDR1 SEHNR, CDR2 FQNEAQ (reference sequence). The CDR3 loop reads CASSIQGATEAFF. In nucleotides, the CDR3 is TGTGCCAGCAGTATCCAGGGGGCCACTGAAGCTTTCTTT.

The chain combines TRBV7-9 with TRBJ2-7; TRBD1 aligns across 11 bases. Germline assignment: CDR1 SEHNR and CDR2 FQNEAQ (reference sequence). The CDR3 loop spans 13 amino acids. Trimming at V came to 5 bases and at J to 9 bases, leaving 6 bases not matched to a gene. The CDR3 DNA reads as TGTGCCAGCAGCCTGGGACAGGGGGTTGGGCAGTACTTC. This codes for CASSLGQGVGQYF. The variable domain in full, with the rest retrieved from reference TRBV7-9 and TRBJ2-7, is DTGVSQNPRHKITKRGQNVTFRCDPISEHNRLYWYRQTLGQGPEFLTYFQNEAQLEKSRLLSDRFSAERPKGSFSTLEIQRTEQGDSAMYLCASSLGQGVGQYFGPGTRLTVT.

The chain is built from TRBV5-1 and TRBJ1-1, with TRBD1 matching 9 bases. CDR1 is SGHRS, CDR2 YFSETQ, per germline. The CDR3 has 14 amino acids. V trimming: 4 bases; J trimming: 5 bases; junction bases outside the gene matches: 6. CDR3 residues: CASSLRQGETEAFF. The CDR3 DNA reads TGCGCCAGCAGCCTCCGACAGGGGGAGACTGAAGCTTTCTTT.

The chain employs TRBV7-8 and TRBJ2-7; TRBD2 matches at 13 bases. Germline-derived CDR1 and CDR2 are SGHVS and FQNEAQ. Losses at the gene ends were 2 bases for V and 2 bases for J; bases not matched to a gene: 6. This CDR3 has 17 amino acids. The CDR3 DNA is TGTGCCAGCAGCTTAAGGACTAGCGGGGGTCACACCTACGAGCAGTACTTC. This encodes CASSLRTSGGHTYEQYF.

The chain joins TRBV21-1 to TRBJ2-3; TRBD2 is the table's D call, not checked against the DNA. TRBV21-1 is a documented pseudogene. This CDR3 comprises 18 residues. Here the CDR3 reads CASSNYGGSGSSVDTQYF. In nucleotides, the CDR3 is TGTGCCAGCAGCAATTACGGAGGTAGCGGGAGTTCAGTAGATACGCAGTATTTT.

CDR3 in DNA: TGTGCCAGCAGCAAGGACAGGGACGGAAACACCATATATTTT. Translated: CASSKDRDGNTIYF. V is TRBV11-2 and J is TRBJ1-3, with 8 bases aligning to TRBD1. Trimming cost V 5 bases and J 4 bases; bases outside gene matches: 4. This CDR3 comprises 14 residues. Germline-derived CDR1 and CDR2 are SGHAT and FQNNGV.

This chain links TRBV25-1 with TRBJ2-1, with 9 bases lining up with TRBD1. Germline CDR1 reads MGHDK; CDR2 reads SYGVNS. The CDR3 contains 13 residues. V gave up 7 bases and J gave up 6 bases; unmatched junction bases: 4. Here the CDR3 DNA reads TGTGCCAGCAAGTGGACAGGGGCCAATGAGCAGTTCTTC. Encoded protein: CASKWTGANEQFF.

The V gene is TRBV7-9, the J gene TRBJ2-1, with 10 positions matching TRBD2. Trimming took 1 base from V and 9 from J; bases not matched to a gene: 9. Germline values: CDR1 SEHNR, CDR2 FQNEAQ (reference sequence). The CDR3 is made up of 16 amino acids. The CDR3, as DNA: TGTGCCAGCAGCTTAGGGACTAGCGGAGGCTACGGTGAGCAGTTCTTC. It translates to CASSLGTSGGYGEQFF.

V and J are TRBV5-1 and TRBJ2-7; D is uncertain. The CDR3 totals 14 residues. From germline, CDR1 is SGHRS and CDR2 YFSETQ. Trimming stripped 0 bases from V and 1 base from J, with 8 bases between. The CDR3 loop is CASSLGSSSYEQYF. CDR3 sequence (DNA): TGCGCCAGCAGCTTGGGGAGTAGTTCCTACGAGCAGTACTTC.

This sequence joins TRBV6-5 and TRBJ1-5; D gene unclear. This CDR3 is 15 amino acids long. V gave up 3 bases and J gave up 0 bases, with 9 bases separating them. Germline CDR1 MNHEY, CDR2 SVGAGI. The CDR3 spells CASSYTRHSNQPQHF. The CDR3 DNA reads as TGTGCCAGCAGTTATACCAGGCATAGCAATCAGCCCCAGCATTTT.

The chain combines TRBV30 with TRBJ2-3; D gene ambiguous. The CDR3 is 15 residues long. The germline V gene has CDR1 GTSNPN and CDR2 SVGIG (reference sequence). V lost 4 bases, J lost 1 base, and 15 bases lay in between. CDR3 sequence (DNA): TGTGCCTGGAATTTCGGCGGTCCCCGCACAGATACGCAGTATTTT. Its translation: CAWNFGGPRTDTQYF. The full variable domain, with the rest looked up from reference TRBV30 and TRBJ2-3, is SQTIHQWPATLVQPVGSPLSLECTVEGTSNPNLYWYRQAAGRGLQLLFYSVGIGQISSEVPQNLSASRPQDRQFILSSKKLLLSDSGFYLCAWNFGGPRTDTQYFGPGTRLTVL.

The gene calls are TRBV3-1 (or the pseudogene TRBV3-2) and TRBJ2-2; 11 positions agree with TRBD2. J was trimmed by 5 bases and V by 4 bases; bases with no gene match: 9. This CDR3 region has 17 residues. Germline assignment: CDR1 LGHDT and CDR2 YNNKEL (reference sequence). The CDR3 loop reads CASSRPLAGVSTGELFF. The CDR3 DNA is TGTGCCAGCAGCCGTCCACTAGCGGGAGTTAGTACCGGGGAGCTGTTTTTT.

The CDR3 nucleotides are TGTGCCAGCAGCGAAGGGCTAGCGAGCACAGATACGCAGTATTTT. It specifies CASSEGLASTDTQYF. V is TRBV4-2 and J is TRBJ2-3; D may be TRBD2 (6 bases). Trimming took off 5 bases at V and 0 bases at J, with 12 bases between the two ends. The CDR3 runs 15 residues. From germline, CDR1 is LGHNA and CDR2 YNFKEQ.

Only one count was recorded for this clone. This chain joins TRBV18 and TRBJ2-1; 8 nucleotides line up with TRBD2. Germline CDR1 and CDR2: KGHSH and LQKENI. The CDR3 has 16 amino acids. Trimming took 5 bases from V and 8 from J; bases not matched to a gene: 14. The CDR3 loop reads CASSRFFDGGAYEQFF. CDR3 nucleotides: TGTGCCAGCTCAAGATTTTTCGACGGGGGGGCCTATGAGCAGTTCTTC.

This clone appeared once. CDR3 DNA: TGTGCTAGTGGTTTGAGCGGCGGGATAAGCTCCTACAATGAGCAGTTCTTC. Translated: CASGLSGGISSYNEQFF. The chain recombines TRBV12-5 with TRBJ2-1; D perhaps matches TRBD2 (6 bases). Germline V lookup: CDR1 LGHNT, CDR2 FRNRAP. Trimming left V 2 bases short and J 0 bases short, with 14 bases between. CDR3 size: 17 residues. Full variable domain (missing parts from reference TRBV12-5 and TRBJ2-1): DARVTQTPRHKVTEMGQEVTMRCQPILGHNTVFWYRQTMMQGLELLAYFRNRAPLDDSGMPKDRFSAEMPDATLATLKIQPSEPRDSAVYFCASGLSGGISSYNEQFFGPGTRLTVL.

V and J are TRBV11-2 and TRBJ2-2, with 11 bases fitting TRBD2. V lost 5 bases to trimming and J lost 5 bases; unmatched junction nucleotides: 10. The CDR3 sequence is 17 residues long. CDR1 SGHAT and CDR2 FQNNGV come from the germline V gene. The CDR3 DNA reads TGTGCCAGCAGCCGAAGGACTAGCGGGCTTGGAACCGGGGAGCTGTTTTTT. Translated, it gives CASSRRTSGLGTGELFF. Looking up the rest from reference TRBV11-2 and TRBJ2-2 gives the full variable domain: EAGVAQSPRYKIIEKRQSVAFWCNPISGHATLYWYQQILGQGPKLLIQFQNNGVVDDSQLPKDRFSAERLKGVDSTLKIQPAKLEDSAVYLCASSRRTSGLGTGELFFGEGSRLTVL.

This chain joins TRBV7-9 and TRBJ1-2; D gene uncertain. The ends were cut back, 2 bases at V and 5 bases at J, with 9 bases in the middle. CDR3 size: 13 residues. Germline V gene sequence: CDR1 SEHNR, CDR2 FQNEAQ (reference sequence). The CDR3 DNA reads TGTGCCAGCAGCTTAAGCGGACTATATGGCTACACCTTC. This sequence encodes CASSLSGLYGYTF.